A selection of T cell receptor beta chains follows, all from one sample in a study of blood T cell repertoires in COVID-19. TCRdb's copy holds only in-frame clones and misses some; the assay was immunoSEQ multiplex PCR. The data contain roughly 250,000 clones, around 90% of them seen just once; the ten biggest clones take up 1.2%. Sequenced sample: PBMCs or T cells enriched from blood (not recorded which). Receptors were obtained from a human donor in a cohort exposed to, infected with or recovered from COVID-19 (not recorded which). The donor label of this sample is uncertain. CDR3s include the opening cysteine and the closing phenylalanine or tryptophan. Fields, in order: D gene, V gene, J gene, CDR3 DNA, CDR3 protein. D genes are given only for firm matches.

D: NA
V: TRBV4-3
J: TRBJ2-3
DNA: TGCGCCAGCAGCTTCCTACAGGGTCCGAGGGCACACGATACGCAGTATTTT
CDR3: CASSFLQGPRAHDTQYF

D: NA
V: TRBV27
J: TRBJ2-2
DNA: TGTGCCAGCAGTTGGCAGGGGAACACCGGGGAGCTGTTTTTT
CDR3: CASSWQGNTGELFF

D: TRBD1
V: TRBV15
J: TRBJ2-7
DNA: TGTGCCACCAGCAGAGATAGGGGGACAGGGGGTGGATCCTACGAGCAGTACTTC
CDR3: CATSRDRGTGGGSYEQYF

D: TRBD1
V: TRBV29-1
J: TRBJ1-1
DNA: TGCAGCGGCGTCCCGGGACAGGGTTTGGCTGAAGCTTTCTTT
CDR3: CSGVPGQGLAEAFF

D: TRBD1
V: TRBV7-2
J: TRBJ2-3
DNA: TGTGCCAGCAGCTTGACAAGGACAGGGGTGGCAGATACGCAGTATTTT
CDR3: CASSLTRTGVADTQYF

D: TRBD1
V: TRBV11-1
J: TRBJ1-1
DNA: TGTGCCAGCAGCTGGGACAGGACTGAAGCTTTCTTT
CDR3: CASSWDRTEAFF

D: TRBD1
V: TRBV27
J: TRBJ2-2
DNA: TGTGCCAGCAGTTTATATGGGACAGAGAACACCGGGGAGCTGTTTTTT
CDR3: CASSLYGTENTGELFF

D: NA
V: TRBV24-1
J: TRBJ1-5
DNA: TGTGCCACCAGTTGGCCGAGGTTTCGACGCTGCTATAGCAATCAGCCCCAGCATTTT
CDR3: CATSWPRFRRCYSNQPQHF

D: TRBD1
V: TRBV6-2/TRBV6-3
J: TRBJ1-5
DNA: TGTGCCAGCAGTAAGACAGGGAATGGCAATCAGCCCCAGCATTTT
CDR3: CASSKTGNGNQPQHF

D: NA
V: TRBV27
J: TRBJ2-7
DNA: TGTGCCAGCAGGCCCCGACAGTCCTACGAGCAGTACTTC
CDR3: CASRPRQSYEQYF

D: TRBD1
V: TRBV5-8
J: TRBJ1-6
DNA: TGTGCCAGCAGCTTTTCCTGGACAGGAGGGAATAATTCACCCCTCCACTTT
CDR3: CASSFSWTGGNNSPLHF